This T cell receptor (beta chain) was identified during a study of T cell changes during pregnancy in multiple sclerosis. From germline, CDR1 is MNHEY and CDR2 SMNVEV (reference sequence). This CDR3 spans 18 amino acids. Some clones are missing from TCRdb's copy, which holds only in-frame ones; the method was immunoSEQ multiplex PCR. Among 55,000 to 80,000 clones, roughly 90% were seen once, and the ten largest hold 9.5%. This chain connects TRBV27 to TRBJ2-3; perhaps TRBD1 as D (5 bases). The J call may be wrong; the DNA end is better matched by TRBJ1-5. Sequenced here: peripheral blood, sampled after pregnancy. This TCR came from a female donor in good health, enrolled as a control in a pregnancy study. CDR3: CASSPSGTSGGWGDTQHF. The CDR3 DNA follows: TGTGCCAGCAGTCCTTCCGGGACTAGCGGGGGGTGGGGAGATACGCAGCATTTT.